This T cell receptor beta chain was sequenced for a study of blood T cells in healthy people across ages. General study results and limits: Both naive CD4+ cell counts and diversity were greater in long-lived donors than in aged donors.

As to this clonotype: What it binds is unknown.

A J-beta primer mix and a sample-barcoded 5' primer were used in a second PCR of about 7 to 12 cycles. TCRdb reprocessed the 5' RACE reads via MiXCR and lists one record per CDR3 protein. The repertoire consists of more than 800,000 distinct CDR3 sequences, with 45% occurring once and the leading ten covering 15% to 20%. The CDR3 contains 14 residues. Germline-derived CDR1 and CDR2 are SGHAT and FQDESV (reference sequence). Trimming took off 5 bases at V and 5 bases at J, with 14 bases between the two ends. Every sample yielded at least 6.5 million isolated PBMCs. The rearrangement links TRBV11-1 to TRBJ2-3; D is unresolved. This sequence originates from a woman between 55 and 75 years old in good health. The sample taken for sequencing was blood. For the CDR3, the DNA is TGTGCCAGCAGCCACGGTCCGCGCTTAGATACGCAGTATTTT. Protein: CASSHGPRLDTQYF.